This T cell receptor (beta chain) was identified in a study of early T cells in non-severe SARS-CoV-2 infection. Overall study context: Bulk RNA from unsorted whole blood was sequenced; chains were unpaired.

Study-level findings and limits: A preference for anti-spike CD8 responses marked VDJdb matching, which missed private and CD4 specificities.

Tagging with unique molecular identifiers was applied to individual cDNA molecules. TCRdb re-called the 5' RACE reads through MiXCR, storing one row per CDR3 protein. Of some 50,000 distinct CDR3 sequences in the sample, about 10% were seen once. In germline, CDR1 is DFQATT, CDR2 SNEGSKA (reference sequence). J gave up 3 bases and V 4 bases, and 2 bases lay outside the gene matches. This CDR3 comprises 12 residues. This clonotype appeared many times. Its antigen is unknown. The sequence was collected from an adult who was a healthcare worker with PCR-confirmed SARS-CoV-2 infection or an uninfected control (not recorded which). This chain connects TRBV20-1 to TRBJ1-1; 7 bases agree with TRBD1. Material: whole blood. The CDR3 loop reads CSAKTGDTEAFF. CDR3 sequence (DNA): TGCAGTGCTAAAACAGGGGACACTGAAGCTTTCTTT.